The T cell receptor (beta chain) under discussion was sequenced for a study of shared clonotypes between healthy human individuals. Clones were read by immunoSEQ multiplex PCR, and TCRdb kept only the in-frame ones, dropping some. This table holds some 2,400,000 clones, approximately 94% found once. The CDR3 contains 15 residues. Germline V gene lookup returns CDR1 SGHRS and CDR2 YFSETQ. V was shortened by 4 bases and J by 0 bases, with 12 bases between the two germline ends. The source of this sequence is a man aged 18 to 29 in good health. Source material: naive CD4+ T cells sorted from blood. Subset in this sample: CD45RA+ positively selected. The genes are TRBV5-1 and TRBJ2-3; no definite D call. CDR3 sequence: CASSKIAVSTDTQYF. The CDR3 nucleotides are TGCGCCAGCAGCAAGATTGCAGTCAGCACAGATACGCAGTATTTT.